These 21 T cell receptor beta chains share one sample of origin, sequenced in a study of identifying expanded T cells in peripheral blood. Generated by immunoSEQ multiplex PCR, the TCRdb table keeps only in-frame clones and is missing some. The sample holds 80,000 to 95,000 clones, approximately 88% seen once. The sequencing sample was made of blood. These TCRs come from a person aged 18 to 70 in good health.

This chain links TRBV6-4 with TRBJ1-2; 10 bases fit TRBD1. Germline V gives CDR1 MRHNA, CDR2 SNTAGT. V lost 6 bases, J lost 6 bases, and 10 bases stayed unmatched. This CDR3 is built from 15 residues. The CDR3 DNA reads TGTGCCAGCAGCGCCGGGACAGGGGAAAGTCATGGCTACACCTTC. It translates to CASSAGTGESHGYTF.

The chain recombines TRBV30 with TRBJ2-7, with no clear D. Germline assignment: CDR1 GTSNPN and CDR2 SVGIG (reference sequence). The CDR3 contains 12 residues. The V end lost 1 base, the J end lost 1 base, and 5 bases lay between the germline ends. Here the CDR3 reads CAWSDRSYEQYF. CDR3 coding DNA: TGTGCCTGGAGTGACAGATCCTACGAGCAGTACTTC. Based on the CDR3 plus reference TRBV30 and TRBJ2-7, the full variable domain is SQTIHQWPATLVQPVGSPLSLECTVEGTSNPNLYWYRQAAGRGLQLLFYSVGIGQISSEVPQNLSASRPQDRQFILSSKKLLLSDSGFYLCAWSDRSYEQYFGPGTRLTVT.

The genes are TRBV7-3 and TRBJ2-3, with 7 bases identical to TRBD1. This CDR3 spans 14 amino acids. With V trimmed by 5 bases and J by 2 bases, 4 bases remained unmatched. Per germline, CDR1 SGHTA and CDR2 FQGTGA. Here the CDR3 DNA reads TGTGCCAGCAGCCGACAGGGAGTCACAGATACGCAGTATTTT. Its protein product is CASSRQGVTDTQYF.

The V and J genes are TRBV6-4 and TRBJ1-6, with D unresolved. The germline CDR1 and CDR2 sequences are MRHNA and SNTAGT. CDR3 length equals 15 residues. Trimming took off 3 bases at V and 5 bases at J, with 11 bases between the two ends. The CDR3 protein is CASSEEGSNNSPLHF. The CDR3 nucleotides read TGTGCCAGCAGTGAGGAAGGGTCTAATAATTCACCCCTCCACTTT.

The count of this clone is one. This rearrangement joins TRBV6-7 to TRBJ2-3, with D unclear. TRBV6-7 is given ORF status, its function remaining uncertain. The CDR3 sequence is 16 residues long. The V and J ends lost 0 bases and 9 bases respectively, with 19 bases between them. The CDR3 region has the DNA TGTGCCAGCAGTTACTCAGCACCCGCCTCGCGTTTCACGCAGTATTTT. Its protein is CASSYSAPASRFTQYF.

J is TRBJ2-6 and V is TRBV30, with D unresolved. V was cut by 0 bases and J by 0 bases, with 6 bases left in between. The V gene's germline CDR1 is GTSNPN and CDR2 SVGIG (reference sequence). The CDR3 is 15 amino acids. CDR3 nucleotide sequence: TGTGCCTGGAGTGTGGGTCGCTCTGGGGCCAACGTCCTGACTTTC. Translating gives CAWSVGRSGANVLTF.

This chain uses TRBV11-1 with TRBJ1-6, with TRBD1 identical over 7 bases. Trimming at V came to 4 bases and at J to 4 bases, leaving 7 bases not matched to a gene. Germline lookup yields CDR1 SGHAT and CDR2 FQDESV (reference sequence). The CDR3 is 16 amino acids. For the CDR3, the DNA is TGTGCCAGCAGCTCGCACACGGGACAGTATAATTCACCCCTCCACTTT. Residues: CASSSHTGQYNSPLHF.

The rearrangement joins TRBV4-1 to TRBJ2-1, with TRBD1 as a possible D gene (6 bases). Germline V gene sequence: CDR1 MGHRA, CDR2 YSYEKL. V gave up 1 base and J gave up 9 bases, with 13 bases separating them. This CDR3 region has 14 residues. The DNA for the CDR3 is TGCGCCAGCAGCCAAGGGGCAGGGGCTCGTGAGCAGTTCTTC. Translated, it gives CASSQGAGAREQFF.

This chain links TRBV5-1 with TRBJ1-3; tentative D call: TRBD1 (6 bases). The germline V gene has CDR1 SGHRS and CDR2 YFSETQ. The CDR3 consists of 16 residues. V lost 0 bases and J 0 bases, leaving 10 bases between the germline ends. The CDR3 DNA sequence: TGCGCCAGCAGCTTGGCAGGGGCCGCCTCTGGAAACACCATATATTTT. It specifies CASSLAGAASGNTIYF.

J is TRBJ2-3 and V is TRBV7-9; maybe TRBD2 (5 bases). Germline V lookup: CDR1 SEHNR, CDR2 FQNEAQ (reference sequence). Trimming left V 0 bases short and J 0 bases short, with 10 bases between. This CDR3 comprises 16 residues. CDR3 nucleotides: TGTGCCAGCAGCTTAGCTGGGCTAGCTAGCACAGATACGCAGTATTTT. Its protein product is CASSLAGLASTDTQYF.

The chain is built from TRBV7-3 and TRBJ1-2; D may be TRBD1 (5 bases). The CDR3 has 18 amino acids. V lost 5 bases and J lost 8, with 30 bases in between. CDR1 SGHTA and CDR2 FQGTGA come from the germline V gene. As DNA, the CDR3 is TGTGCCAGCAGCCCCCAGCCCTATTCGGACACCAAGGAAAGAGGCTACACCTTC. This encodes CASSPQPYSDTKERGYTF.

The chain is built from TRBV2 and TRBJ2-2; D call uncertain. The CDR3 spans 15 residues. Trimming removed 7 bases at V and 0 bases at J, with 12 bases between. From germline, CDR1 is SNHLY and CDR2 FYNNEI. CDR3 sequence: CASTETATNTGELFF. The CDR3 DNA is TGTGCCAGCACCGAGACCGCTACGAACACCGGGGAGCTGTTTTTT.

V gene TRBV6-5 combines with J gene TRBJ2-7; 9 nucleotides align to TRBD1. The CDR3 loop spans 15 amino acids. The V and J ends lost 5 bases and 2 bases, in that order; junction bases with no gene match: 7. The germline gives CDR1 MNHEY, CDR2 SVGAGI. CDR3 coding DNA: TGTGCCAGCAGTCGGAGGGGACAGGGCACCTACGAGCAGTACTTC. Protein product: CASSRRGQGTYEQYF.

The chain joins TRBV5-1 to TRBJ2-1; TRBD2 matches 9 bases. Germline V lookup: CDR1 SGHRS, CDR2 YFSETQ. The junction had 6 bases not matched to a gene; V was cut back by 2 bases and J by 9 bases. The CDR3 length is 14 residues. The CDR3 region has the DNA TGCGCCAGCAGCTTAGATAGCGGGAGTGGTGAGCAGTTCTTC. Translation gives CASSLDSGSGEQFF.

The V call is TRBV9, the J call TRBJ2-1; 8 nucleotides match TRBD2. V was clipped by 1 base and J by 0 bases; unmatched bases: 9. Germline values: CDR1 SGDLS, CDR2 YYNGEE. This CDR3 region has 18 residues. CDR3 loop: CASSVFAAGGHSYNEQFF. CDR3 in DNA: TGTGCCAGCAGCGTATTCGCGGCGGGGGGCCACTCCTACAATGAGCAGTTCTTC.

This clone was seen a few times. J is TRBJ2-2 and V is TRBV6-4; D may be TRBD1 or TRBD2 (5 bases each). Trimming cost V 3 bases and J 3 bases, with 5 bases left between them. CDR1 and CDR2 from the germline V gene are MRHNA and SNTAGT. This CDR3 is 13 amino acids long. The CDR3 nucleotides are TGTGCCAGCAGTGAGGGGGACACCGGGGAGCTGTTTTTT. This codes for CASSEGDTGELFF.

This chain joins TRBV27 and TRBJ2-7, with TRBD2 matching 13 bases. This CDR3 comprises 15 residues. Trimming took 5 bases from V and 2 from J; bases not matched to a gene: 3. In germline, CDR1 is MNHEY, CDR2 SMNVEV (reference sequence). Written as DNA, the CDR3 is TGTGCCAGCAGTCCTGGACTAGCGGGAGCCTACGAGCAGTACTTC. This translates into CASSPGLAGAYEQYF.

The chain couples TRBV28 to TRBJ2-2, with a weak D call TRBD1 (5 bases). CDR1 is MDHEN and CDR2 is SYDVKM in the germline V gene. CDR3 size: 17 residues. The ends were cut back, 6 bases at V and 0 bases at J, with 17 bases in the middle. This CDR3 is CASSSFSQGPNTGELFF. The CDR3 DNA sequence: TGTGCCAGCAGCAGTTTCTCGCAGGGTCCGAACACCGGGGAGCTGTTTTTT.

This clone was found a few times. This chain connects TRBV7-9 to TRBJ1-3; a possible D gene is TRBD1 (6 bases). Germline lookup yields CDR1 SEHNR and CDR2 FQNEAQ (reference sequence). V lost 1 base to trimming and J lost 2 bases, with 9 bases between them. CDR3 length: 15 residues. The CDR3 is CASSLGGLTGNTIYF. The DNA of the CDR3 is TGTGCCAGCAGCTTAGGGGGGCTAACTGGAAACACCATATATTTT.

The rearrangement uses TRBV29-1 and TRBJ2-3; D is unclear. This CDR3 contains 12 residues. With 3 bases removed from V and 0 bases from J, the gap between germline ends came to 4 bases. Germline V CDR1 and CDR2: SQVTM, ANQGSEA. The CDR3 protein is CSVETSTDTQYF. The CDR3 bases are TGCAGCGTTGAGACTAGCACAGATACGCAGTATTTT.

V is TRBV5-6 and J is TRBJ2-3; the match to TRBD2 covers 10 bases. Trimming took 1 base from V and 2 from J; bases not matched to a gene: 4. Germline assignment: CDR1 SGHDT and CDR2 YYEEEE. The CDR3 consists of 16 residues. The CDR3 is CASSLPSGSITDTQYF. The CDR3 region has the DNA TGTGCCAGCAGCTTGCCTAGCGGGAGTATCACAGATACGCAGTATTTT.